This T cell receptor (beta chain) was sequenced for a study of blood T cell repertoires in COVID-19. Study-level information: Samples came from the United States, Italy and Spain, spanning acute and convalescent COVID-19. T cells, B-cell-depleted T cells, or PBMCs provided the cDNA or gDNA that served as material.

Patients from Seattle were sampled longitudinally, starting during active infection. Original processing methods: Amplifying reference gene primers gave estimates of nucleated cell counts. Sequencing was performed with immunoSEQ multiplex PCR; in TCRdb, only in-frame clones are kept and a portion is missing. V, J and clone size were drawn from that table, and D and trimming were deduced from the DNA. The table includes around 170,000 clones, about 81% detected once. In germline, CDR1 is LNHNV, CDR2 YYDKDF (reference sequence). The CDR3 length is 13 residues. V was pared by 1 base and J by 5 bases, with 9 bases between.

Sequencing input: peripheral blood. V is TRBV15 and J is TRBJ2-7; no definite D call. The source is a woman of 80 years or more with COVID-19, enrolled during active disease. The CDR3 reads CATSRGTFDEQYF. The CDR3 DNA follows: TGTGCCACCAGCAGAGGAACATTCGACGAGCAGTACTTC. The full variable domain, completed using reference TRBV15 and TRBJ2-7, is DAMVIQNPRYQVTQFGKPVTLSCSQTLNHNVMYWYQQKSSQAPKLLFHYYDKDFNNEADTPDNFQSRRPNTSFCFLDIRSPGLGDTAMYLCATSRGTFDEQYFGPGTRLTVT.